This passage covers 20 T cell receptor beta chains from one sample sequenced in a study of blood T cell repertoires in COVID-19. Libraries were prepared by immunoSEQ multiplex PCR; TCRdb keeps only in-frame clonotypes and omits some of them. The sample carries roughly 250,000 clones, approximately 87% recorded once. Input material: peripheral blood. The receptors originated from a human donor in a cohort sampled during active COVID-19.

This rearrangement joins TRBV3-1 (or the pseudogene TRBV3-2) to TRBJ2-7; TRBD2 agrees at 8 bases. This CDR3 spans 16 amino acids. The V and J ends lost 3 bases and 4 bases, in that order; junction bases with no gene match: 11. CDR1 is LGHDT, CDR2 YNNKEL, per germline (reference sequence). CDR3 protein: CASSHSRGGPRYEQYF. CDR3 bases: TGTGCCAGCAGCCACAGTCGGGGGGGGCCTCGATACGAGCAGTACTTC.

This clone has more than one count but fewer than ten. The J gene is TRBJ1-1, the V gene TRBV5-4; 7 nucleotides match TRBD1. Trimming at V came to 4 bases and at J to 1 base, leaving 7 bases not matched to a gene. The V gene's germline CDR1 is SGHNT and CDR2 YYREEE (reference sequence). This CDR3 is built from 15 residues. The CDR3 DNA is TGTGCCAGCAGCCAGACAGGGTTCGGGAACACTGAAGCTTTCTTT. Its protein product is CASSQTGFGNTEAFF.

The chain couples TRBV3-1 (or the pseudogene TRBV3-2) to TRBJ2-4, with a possible D match to TRBD2 (6 bases). Germline V gene data show CDR1 as LGHDT and CDR2 as YNNKEL (reference sequence). V was trimmed by 7 bases and J by 8 bases, leaving 21 bases between them. CDR3 size: 15 residues. CDR3 sequence: CASTLTGSPGDIQYF. CDR3 DNA: TGTGCCAGCACCCTTACCGGGAGCCCGGGGGACATTCAGTACTTC.

In its sample, this clone was seen once. The chain carries TRBV5-1 and TRBJ1-1, with D hard to call. Trimming removed 0 bases at V and 4 bases at J, with 10 bases between. This CDR3 has 14 residues. Per the germline V gene, CDR1 is SGHRS and CDR2 is YFSETQ. DNA for the CDR3: TGCGCCAGCAGCTTGGAGTCGCAGGCCACTGAAGCTTTCTTT. This encodes CASSLESQATEAFF.

This chain links TRBV6-2 or TRBV6-3 with TRBJ1-2, with 7 positions matching TRBD1. J was trimmed by 2 bases and V by 6 bases; bases with no gene match: 9. Germline-derived CDR1 and CDR2 are MNHEY and SVGEGT. The length of the CDR3 is 15 residues. CDR3 sequence (DNA): TGTGCCAGCAGCCCGACTGGGACAGCCAACTATGGCTACACCTTC. This gives the protein CASSPTGTANYGYTF.

Details on this clone: Relative to the germline gene, one junction end is altered; a read error may explain this. The CDR3 DNA sequence: TGCGCCAGCAGTGAGGACAGGCGACTTCCTCTTAATTTT. As protein: CASSEDRRLPLNF. The chain recombines TRBV10-1 with TRBJ1-3, with D maybe TRBD1 (6 bases). Germline V gene sequence: CDR1 WNHNN, CDR2 SYGVQD (reference sequence). This CDR3 contains 13 residues.

This sequence joins TRBV5-8 and TRBJ1-3, with TRBD1 matching 7 bases. Germline V gives CDR1 SGHTS, CDR2 YDEGEE. This CDR3 contains 17 residues. J gave up 0 bases and V 6 bases, and 12 bases lay outside the gene matches. The CDR3, as DNA: TGTGCCAGCACACGGGGCAGGGGGTTCTTCTCTGGAAACACCATATATTTT. Translating it yields CASTRGRGFFSGNTIYF.

The chain links TRBV7-8 to TRBJ2-5; TRBD2 agrees at 8 bases. CDR3 length equals 14 residues. Per the germline V gene, CDR1 is SGHVS and CDR2 is FQNEAQ. The J segment lost 5 bases and the V segment lost 3 bases, leaving 5 bases of the junction unmatched. DNA for the CDR3: TGTGCCAGCAGCTTTAGCGGGGCGGGGGAGACCCAGTACTTC. Protein product: CASSFSGAGETQYF.

This chain links TRBV11-2 with TRBJ2-3; TRBD2 is a possible D gene (6 bases). V lost 1 base, J lost 1 base, and 12 bases lay in between. There are 16 residues in the CDR3. Looked up from germline, CDR1 is SGHAT and CDR2 is FQNNGV. Written as DNA, the CDR3 is TGTGCCAGCAGCTTAGGGTGGCGGGGCGGCACAGATACGCAGTATTTT. As protein: CASSLGWRGGTDTQYF. Filled out from reference TRBV11-2 and TRBJ2-3, the complete variable domain reads EAGVAQSPRYKIIEKRQSVAFWCNPISGHATLYWYQQILGQGPKLLIQFQNNGVVDDSQLPKDRFSAERLKGVDSTLKIQPAKLEDSAVYLCASSLGWRGGTDTQYFGPGTRLTVL.

The rearrangement links TRBV28 to TRBJ1-5; 11 positions match TRBD1. CDR1 and CDR2 (germline): MDHEN, SYDVKM. CDR3 length: 16 amino acids. V trimming: 6 bases; J trimming: 3 bases; junction bases outside the gene matches: 7. Here the CDR3 DNA reads TGTGCCAGCAGACGAGGGACAGGGGGTACCAATCAGCCCCAGCATTTT. It encodes CASRRGTGGTNQPQHF.

This clone was detected once. The genes are TRBV6-5 and TRBJ1-3; D perhaps matches TRBD1 (6 bases). Per the germline V gene, CDR1 is MNHEY and CDR2 is SVGAGI. The CDR3 spans 15 residues. V gave up 8 bases and J gave up 1 base, with 15 bases separating them. The DNA of the CDR3 is TGTGCCAGCGGCAGGGGTCGTTTGTCTGGAAACACCATATATTTT. It translates to CASGRGRLSGNTIYF.

This clone has a handful of counts. J is TRBJ2-7 and V is TRBV19; D gene unclear. Germline V gene data show CDR1 as LNHDA and CDR2 as SQIVND (reference sequence). V was trimmed by 3 bases and J by 7 bases, leaving 10 bases between them. The CDR3 is 12 amino acids. CDR3 DNA: TGTGCCAGTAGTATCGGAGCGAGTGAGCAGTACTTC. This encodes CASSIGASEQYF.

The chain has TRBV6-5 and TRBJ2-2; TRBD1 matches 9 bases. This CDR3 contains 15 residues. Germline V gene lookup returns CDR1 MNHEY and CDR2 SVGAGI. Trimming took 2 bases from V and 6 from J; bases not matched to a gene: 4. The CDR3 nucleotides are TGTGCCAGCAGTTACCGGGACAGGGCGGCCGGGGAGCTGTTTTTT. It translates to CASSYRDRAAGELFF.

A few counts support this clone. The chain recombines TRBV14 with TRBJ2-7; perhaps TRBD1 as D (6 bases). The germline V gene encodes CDR1 SGHDN and CDR2 FVKESK. Trimming shortened V by 3 bases and J by 0 bases, and 15 bases separated the two germline ends. This CDR3 has 16 residues. The CDR3 region has the DNA TGTGCCAGCAGCCAGCAGACAGGTAAAGGCTCCTACGAGCAGTACTTC. Its translation is CASSQQTGKGSYEQYF.

In its sample, this clone was seen once. The V and J genes are TRBV11-2 and TRBJ2-7, with 8 bases identical to TRBD1. The V and J ends lost 5 bases and 5 bases, in that order; junction bases with no gene match: 5. The CDR3 loop spans 13 amino acids. Looked up from germline, CDR1 is SGHAT and CDR2 is FQNNGV. The CDR3 region has the DNA TGTGCCAGCAGCCAGGACAGGGAGAACGAGCAGTACTTC. Translated: CASSQDRENEQYF.

The V call is TRBV3-1 (or the pseudogene TRBV3-2), the J call TRBJ2-1; TRBD2 agrees at 14 bases. Unmatched junction bases numbered 4, after V lost 3 bases and J lost 3 bases. Germline CDR1 and CDR2: LGHDT and YNNKEL (reference sequence). CDR3 length: 17 residues. The chain's CDR3 is CASSQGLAGVVYNEQFF. Here the CDR3 DNA reads TGTGCCAGCAGCCAGGGACTAGCGGGAGTCGTCTACAATGAGCAGTTCTTC.

The V call is TRBV3-1 (or the pseudogene TRBV3-2), the J call TRBJ2-5, with no clear D. Trimming cost V 1 base and J 5 bases, with 17 bases left between them. From germline, CDR1 is LGHDT and CDR2 YNNKEL (reference sequence). This CDR3 region has 16 residues. The CDR3 DNA sequence: TGTGCCAGCAGCCAAGGCCAGGCCCCCTCCGGCGAGACCCAGTACTTC. Its translation is CASSQGQAPSGETQYF.

The V gene is TRBV5-1, the J gene TRBJ2-5; 14 nucleotides match TRBD2. The CDR3 length is 17 residues. Trimming cost V 3 bases and J 5 bases; bases outside gene matches: 9. Germline values: CDR1 SGHRS, CDR2 YFSETQ. Written as DNA, the CDR3 is TGCGCCAGCAGCTCCCTGACTAGCGGGAGGGCCTTGGAGACCCAGTACTTC. Its translation: CASSSLTSGRALETQYF. Combining the CDR3 with reference TRBV5-1 and TRBJ2-5 gives the whole variable domain KAGVTQTPRYLIKTRGQQVTLSCSPISGHRSVSWYQQTPGQGLQFLFEYFSETQRNKGNFPGRFSGRQFSNSRSEMNVSTLELGDSALYLCASSSLTSGRALETQYFGPGTRLLVL.

The chain combines TRBV20-1 with TRBJ1-1; the D is unclear. Trimming left V 6 bases short and J 10 bases short, with 9 bases between. CDR1 is DFQATT, CDR2 SNEGSKA, per germline (reference sequence). The CDR3 loop spans 9 amino acids. The CDR3 DNA sequence: TGCAGTGCGATGGCAGGAGCTTTCTTT. Amino acids: CSAMAGAFF.

The V gene is TRBV19, the J gene TRBJ2-5; 13 bases align to TRBD2. This CDR3 region has 19 residues. CDR1 LNHDA and CDR2 SQIVND come from the germline V gene (reference sequence). V shed 5 bases and J 2 bases; nucleotides not matched to a gene: 14. CDR3 coding DNA: TGTGCCAGTAGTCCACGATTTTGGACTAGCGGGGGCATACAAGAGACCCAGTACTTC. Translated, it gives CASSPRFWTSGGIQETQYF. The full variable domain, in which reference TRBV19 and TRBJ2-5 provide the parts outside the CDR3, is DGGITQSPKYLFRKEGQNVTLSCEQNLNHDAMYWYRQDPGQGLRLIYYSQIVNDFQKGDIAEGYSVSREKKESFPLTVTSAQKNPTAFYLCASSPRFWTSGGIQETQYFGPGTRLLVL.